This TCR beta chain was recovered during a study of human T cells and chemical hapten exposure. Time point denoted: patch test 2, 6 weeks after DPC sensitization. Documented treatment: therapeutic diphenylcyclopropenone sensitization with weekly scalp DPC. TCRdb ran MiXCR on the RACE reads and lists one entry per CDR3 protein. This table holds over 65,000 distinct CDR3 sequences, roughly 11% found once. The CDR3 length is 16 residues. The germline gives CDR1 KGHDR, CDR2 SFDVKD. The V and J ends lost 3 bases and 7 bases respectively, with 20 bases between them. Here the sequenced sample was whole blood, taken in connection with sensitization to the hapten diphenylcyclopropenone (DPC). The rearrangement links TRBV24-1 to TRBJ1-2; a possible D gene is TRBD1 (6 bases). This receptor was obtained from a man aged 18 to 29 with alopecia areata. Some clones in this sample may be carry-over from other donors' samples. In DNA, the CDR3 is TGTGCCACCAGTGATCCTCAATTGACAGGTTCGTCTGGCTACACCTTC. This translates into CATSDPQLTGSSGYTF.